Listed here is a single T cell receptor beta chain. It has no known antigen specificity. No much larger clonotype is one base removed from it; base qualities were not supplied. Sequences WSHSY (CDR1) and SAAADI (CDR2) are obtained from the germline V gene. The CDR3 goes from the cysteine to the phenylalanine over 14 residues. Only CDR3 DNA remains: 42 bases, in frame from the first base. V lost 3 bases and J lost 5 bases; the stretch between them is 13 bases long. The sample is drawn from a study of CD8 T cells in ankylosing spondylitis (dated by TCRdb to the late 2010s). The study in broad terms: The study set out to find disease-linked TCR variants by profiling T cell receptor beta repertoires in ankylosing spondylitis patients and healthy donors. Peripheral blood was sampled, and synovial fluid was additionally collected from ankylosing spondylitis patients. The whole study cohort included under 140 healthy donors and about two dozen ankylosing spondylitis patients. Paper-wide results and their limitations: Blood from ankylosing spondylitis patients appeared to be characterized by a TCR beta motif composed of several highly homologous amino acid variants. The disease-linked clones had a CD8+ phenotype and were found at relatively low frequencies in peripheral blood. The disease-linked clones were reported to be significantly enriched in matched synovial fluid samples from ankylosing spondylitis patients. Some motif variants were previously reported in synovial fluid and blood of reactive arthritis patients, suggesting common disease-initiation mechanisms.

The instrument given in TCRdb is Illumina HiSeq 2500. Quantitative 5'-RACE with molecular barcodes was the method used to prepare the TCR beta libraries. The paper's processing steps were these. A new computational method, built on a probabilistic model of VDJ rearrangement, was used to identify disease-linked TCR variants. TCRdb handled the public reads itself, with Q25 trimming in fastp and clone calling in MiXCR, and kept productive beta chains. Records with the same CDR3 protein are collapsed into one entry carrying the most frequent genes and DNA. The V and J calls, along with clone size, are taken from TCRdb and not from the paper's own processing. The sample table contains about 200,000 distinct CDR3 sequences; only one count was recorded for more than 10% of them. The top ten clones comprise 16% of the sample.

The TCR sequence derives from a male donor with ankylosing spondylitis or in good health (not recorded which). The sequenced sample consisted of blood, either unsorted or a sorted T cell fraction (not recorded which). Recombination joined TRBV10-2 with TRBJ1-2, with the D segment identity uncertain. The CDR3 amino acid sequence is: CASSDYISSYGYTF. The DNA sequence is given as TGCGCCAGCAGTGATTACATTAGCTCTTATGGCTACACCTTC.